These 11 T cell receptor beta chains came from one sample sequenced in a study of blood T cell repertoires in COVID-19. Generated by immunoSEQ multiplex PCR, the TCRdb table keeps only in-frame clones and is missing some. The sample includes some 270,000 clones, 90% of them seen just once. The sequenced sample consisted of peripheral blood. The receptors come from a woman aged 60-70 years with COVID-19, enrolled during active disease.

The chain links TRBV18 to TRBJ2-5; perhaps TRBD1 as D (6 bases). Per the germline V gene, CDR1 is KGHSH and CDR2 is LQKENI. The CDR3 consists of 18 residues. V was cut by 4 bases and J by 0 bases, with 21 bases left in between. CDR3 in amino acids: CASSLSRGGITYQETQYF. The CDR3 nucleotides are TGTGCCAGCTCACTATCCCGAGGGGGTATAACGTACCAAGAGACCCAGTACTTC.

A single count supports this clone. V and J are TRBV7-3 and TRBJ1-2, with D possibly TRBD1 on 5 matching bases. Per the germline V gene, CDR1 is SGHTA and CDR2 is FQGTGA. Deletions cut 4 bases from V and 8 bases from J, with 14 bases between. CDR3 size: 13 residues. The chain's CDR3 is CASSSGPEGGYTF. The DNA for the CDR3 is TGTGCCAGCAGCTCGGGACCGGAGGGCGGCTACACCTTC.

The chain joins TRBV11-2 to TRBJ1-2; D is undetermined. The CDR3 loop spans 13 amino acids. The V end was cut by 5 bases, the J end by 5 bases, with 12 bases between. Germline lookup yields CDR1 SGHAT and CDR2 FQNNGV. The CDR3 nucleotides read TGTGCCAGCAGCCCCGAAACCAGATATGGCTACACCTTC. This gives the protein CASSPETRYGYTF.

This clone was found once. The chain combines TRBV7-6 with TRBJ2-3, with 13 bases identical to TRBD2. After removal of 4 bases from V and 3 bases from J, the junction contained 10 bases not matched to a gene. The CDR3 sequence is 18 residues long. CDR1 and CDR2 from the germline V gene are SGHVS and FNYEAQ. The CDR3 sequence is CASSSGRWTSGGTDTQYF. CDR3 DNA: TGTGCCAGCAGCTCCGGGCGCTGGACTAGCGGGGGAACAGATACGCAGTATTTT.

A single count supports this clone. The chain links TRBV6-6 to TRBJ1-1, with D perhaps matching TRBD1 (6 bases). The V gene lost 2 bases and the J gene lost 7 bases, with 14 bases spanning the gap. Germline V gene lookup returns CDR1 MNHNY and CDR2 SVGAGI (reference sequence). CDR3 length equals 14 residues. CDR3 protein: CASSYRQGYSEAFF. The CDR3 coding sequence is TGTGCCAGCAGTTACAGGCAGGGGTATAGTGAAGCTTTCTTT.

J is TRBJ1-2 and V is TRBV7-3; TRBD1 might be the D (5 bases). V shed 3 bases and J shed 0 bases, with 14 bases lying between them. Germline loops: CDR1 SGHTA, CDR2 FQGTGA. The CDR3 runs to 16 residues. This CDR3 is CASSLGGSGANYGYTF. DNA for the CDR3: TGTGCCAGCAGCTTGGGGGGTTCCGGAGCTAACTATGGCTACACCTTC.

This chain joins TRBV9 and TRBJ2-3, with D perhaps TRBD1 (5 bases). The length of the CDR3 is 15 residues. V lost 1 base, J lost 2 bases, and 11 bases lay in between. Germline CDR1 SGDLS, CDR2 YYNGEE. The CDR3 reads CASSVSAGYTDTQYF. The CDR3 DNA follows: TGTGCCAGCAGCGTATCAGCAGGGTACACAGATACGCAGTATTTT.

The rearrangement links TRBV25-1 to TRBJ1-2; 8 nucleotides align to TRBD1. The germline V gene has CDR1 MGHDK and CDR2 SYGVNS. The CDR3 spans 16 residues. Trimming took 4 bases from V and 8 from J; bases not matched to a gene: 15. The CDR3 DNA sequence: TGTGCCAGCAGTGTTCGTGACAGGGGAGATTGGGGCGGCTACACCTTC. Translation: CASSVRDRGDWGGYTF.

V gene TRBV11-2 combines with J gene TRBJ1-3; TRBD1 agrees at 8 bases. The germline V gene encodes CDR1 SGHAT and CDR2 FQNNGV. V was clipped by 5 bases and J by 4 bases; unmatched bases: 7. The CDR3 extends over 15 amino acids. CDR3 bases: TGTGCCAGCAGCCTCACAGGGGGGAGAGGAAACACCATATATTTT. It yields the protein CASSLTGGRGNTIYF.

Regarding this clone: Distinct nucleotide sequences in the sample also encode this CDR3. The chain recombines TRBV5-1 with TRBJ2-2; unclear D gene. Germline V CDR1 and CDR2: SGHRS, YFSETQ. Trimming shortened V by 0 bases and J by 1 base, and 4 bases separated the two germline ends. CDR3 size: 14 residues. CDR3 region: CASSLAGNTGELFF. CDR3 DNA sequence: TGCGCCAGCAGCTTGGCAGGGAACACCGGGGAGCTGTTTTTT.

This sequence joins TRBV11-1 and TRBJ1-1, with TRBD1 matching over 7 bases. The germline V gene has CDR1 SGHAT and CDR2 FQDESV (reference sequence). The CDR3 sequence is 14 residues long. V was clipped by 2 bases and J by 1 base; unmatched bases: 1. CDR3 sequence (DNA): TGTGCCAGCAGCTTACGACAGGGGAACACTGAAGCTTTCTTT. It yields the protein CASSLRQGNTEAFF.